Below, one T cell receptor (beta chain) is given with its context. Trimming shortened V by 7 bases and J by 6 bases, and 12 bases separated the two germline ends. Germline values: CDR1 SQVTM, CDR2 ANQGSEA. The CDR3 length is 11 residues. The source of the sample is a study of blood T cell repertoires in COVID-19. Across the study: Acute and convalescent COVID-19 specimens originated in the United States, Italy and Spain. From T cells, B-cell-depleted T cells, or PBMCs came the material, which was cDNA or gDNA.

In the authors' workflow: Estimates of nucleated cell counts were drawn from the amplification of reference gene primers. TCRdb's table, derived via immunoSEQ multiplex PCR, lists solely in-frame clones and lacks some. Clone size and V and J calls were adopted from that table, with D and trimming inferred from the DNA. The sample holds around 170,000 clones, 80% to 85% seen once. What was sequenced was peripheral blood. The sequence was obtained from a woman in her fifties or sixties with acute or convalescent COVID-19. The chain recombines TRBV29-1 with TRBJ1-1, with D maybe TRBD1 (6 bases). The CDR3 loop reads CSARDIAEAFF. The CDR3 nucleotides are TGCAGCGCCCGGGACATCGCTGAAGCTTTCTTT.